These T cell receptor beta chains were read from a single sample in a study of blood T cell repertoires in COVID-19. Some clones are missing from TCRdb's copy, which holds only in-frame ones; the method was immunoSEQ multiplex PCR. The table lists about 150,000 clones, roughly 81% of them singletons. Input material: peripheral blood. Every receptor here comes from an older woman with COVID-19, enrolled during active disease. Both conserved end residues are part of each CDR3. D genes are given only for firm matches. Rows may omit the clone size; those that give it use once, few, many or a size class.

cdr3_aa cdr3_nt j_call cdr3_length d_call clone_size v_call
CASSLLGGNTEAFF TGTGCCAGCAGCCTCTTAGGCGGCAACACTGAAGCTTTCTTT TRBJ1-1 14 . . TRBV5-5
CASSPSLAGAYNEQFF TGCGCCAGCAGTCCCAGTTTAGCGGGGGCCTACAATGAGCAGTTCTTC TRBJ2-1 16 TRBD2 . TRBV5-1
CASSYGRDGYGYTF TGCGCCAGCAGCTACGGACGGGATGGCTATGGCTACACCTTC TRBJ1-2 14 . . TRBV5-1
CASSYEDRANTEAFF TGTGCCAGCAGTTATGAGGACAGGGCAAACACTGAAGCTTTCTTT TRBJ1-1 15 TRBD1 . TRBV6-5
CASSLRPGQGSYEQYF TGTGCCAGCAGTTTACGCCCAGGACAGGGGTCTTACGAGCAGTACTTC TRBJ2-7 16 TRBD1 few TRBV27
CASSGDLASEAFF TGTGCCAGTAGTGGCGACTTGGCATCTGAAGCTTTCTTT TRBJ1-1 13 . . TRBV19
CASSEQNLAGAYEQYF TGTGCCAGCAGTGAACAAAACCTAGCGGGAGCCTACGAGCAGTACTTC TRBJ2-7 16 TRBD2 few TRBV6-1
CSVEPEGMNTEAFF TGCAGCGTTGAACCGGAGGGGATGAACACTGAAGCTTTCTTT TRBJ1-1 14 . few TRBV29-1
CATSSFMGNPGYYGYTF TGTGCCACCAGCAGTTTCATGGGGAACCCGGGATACTATGGCTACACCTTC TRBJ1-2 17 . . TRBV15
CASSLGLPTDTQYF TGTGCCAGCAGCTTAGGACTACCTACAGATACGCAGTATTTT TRBJ2-3 14 . few TRBV7-9
CASSVLAGAADTQYF TGTGCCAGCAGCGTACTAGCGGGAGCGGCAGATACGCAGTATTTT TRBJ2-3 15 TRBD2 . TRBV9
CASSEFGAGDEKLFF TGTGCCAGCAGTGAATTTGGAGCCGGAGACGAAAAACTGTTTTTT TRBJ1-4 15 . . TRBV6-1
CASSSKLQGNNSPLHF TGTGCCAGCAGCTCAAAACTTCAGGGGAATAATTCACCCCTCCACTTT TRBJ1-6 16 . . TRBV7-2
CASIRGGGQVTEAFF TGTGCCAGCATCCGAGGGGGGGGGCAAGTCACTGAAGCTTTCTTT TRBJ1-1 15 . . TRBV5-4
CASSHLWTGVDEAFF TGCGCCAGCAGCCACCTCTGGACGGGGGTAGATGAAGCTTTCTTT TRBJ1-1 15 . . TRBV4-1
CASSSGGDTQYF TGTGCCAGCAGTTCGGGTGGAGATACGCAGTATTTT TRBJ2-3 12 . . TRBV27
CASSLTPTGNTIYF TGTGCCAGCAGCTTAACCCCCACTGGAAACACCATATATTTT TRBJ1-3 14 . once TRBV7-3
CASSLGAPGYGYTF TGTGCCAGCAGTTTGGGGGCGCCCGGCTATGGCTACACCTTC TRBJ1-2 14 . once TRBV28
CASSVTPTGFGQPQHF TGCGCCAGCAGCGTCACACCGACAGGGTTTGGTCAGCCCCAGCATTTT TRBJ1-5 16 TRBD1 . TRBV5-1
CASSLGTPNTEAFF TGTGCCAGCAGCTTAGGGACACCGAACACTGAAGCTTTCTTT TRBJ1-1 14 . . TRBV7-9
CASSRSGSRGDNEQFF TGCGCCAGCAGTAGGAGCGGGAGTAGGGGTGACAATGAGCAGTTCTTC TRBJ2-1 16 TRBD2 . TRBV5-1
CASRSGLVGANVLTF TGTGCCAGCAGATCAGGGTTAGTGGGGGCCAACGTCCTGACTTTC TRBJ2-6 15 . . TRBV5-4
CASSSGADTQYF TGTGCCAGCAGCTCCGGGGCAGATACGCAGTATTTT TRBJ2-3 12 . . TRBV7-9
CAISTTSGSGDTQYF TGTGCCATCAGTACGACTAGCGGGAGTGGAGATACGCAGTATTTT TRBJ2-3 15 TRBD2 few TRBV10-3
CASSRTDTNYGYTF TGTGCCAGCAGCAGGACAGATACTAACTATGGCTACACCTTC TRBJ1-2 14 . . TRBV9
CASSVSGVSYGYTF TGTGCCAGCAGCGTCTCGGGGGTTAGCTATGGCTACACCTTC TRBJ1-2 14 . . TRBV9
CASSPLSRNTEAFF TGTGCCAGCTCACCACTGAGCCGGAACACTGAAGCTTTCTTT TRBJ1-1 14 . . TRBV18
CASSLDRENTEAFF TGTGCCAGCAGCTTGGACAGGGAGAACACTGAAGCTTTCTTT TRBJ1-1 14 TRBD1 . TRBV7-9
CASSEGSYSNQPQHF TGTGCCAGCAGTGAGGGCAGCTATAGCAATCAGCCCCAGCATTTT TRBJ1-5 15 . . TRBV6-1